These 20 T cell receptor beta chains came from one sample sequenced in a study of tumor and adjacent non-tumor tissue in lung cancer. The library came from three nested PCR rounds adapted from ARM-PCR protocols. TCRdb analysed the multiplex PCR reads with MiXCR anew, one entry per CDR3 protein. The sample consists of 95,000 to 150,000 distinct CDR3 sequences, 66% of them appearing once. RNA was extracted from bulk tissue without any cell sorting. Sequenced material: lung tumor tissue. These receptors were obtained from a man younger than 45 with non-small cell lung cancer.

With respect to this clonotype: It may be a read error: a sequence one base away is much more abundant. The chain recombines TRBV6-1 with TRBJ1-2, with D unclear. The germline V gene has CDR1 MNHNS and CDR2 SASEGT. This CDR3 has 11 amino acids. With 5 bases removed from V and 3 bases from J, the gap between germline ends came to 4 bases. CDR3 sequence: CASSRDYGYTF. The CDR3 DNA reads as TGTGCCAGCAGTCGGGACTATGGCTACACCTTC.

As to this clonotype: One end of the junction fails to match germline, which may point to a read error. This CDR3 is CTSSLAQVGLGSYNEQFF. Written as DNA, the CDR3 is TGTACCAGCAGCTTAGCCCAGGTTGGACTGGGCTCCTACAATGAGCAGTTCTTC. The rearrangement joins TRBV7-8 to TRBJ2-1; maybe TRBD2 (5 bases). This CDR3 has 18 amino acids. Germline loops: CDR1 SGHVS, CDR2 FQNEAQ.

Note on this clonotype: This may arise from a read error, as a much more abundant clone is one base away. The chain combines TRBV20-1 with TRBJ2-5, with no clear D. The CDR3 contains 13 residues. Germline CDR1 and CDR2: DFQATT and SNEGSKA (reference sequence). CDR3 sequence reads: CSARETVQETQNF. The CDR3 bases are TGCAGTGCTAGAGAGACGGTGCAAGAGACCCAGAACTTC.

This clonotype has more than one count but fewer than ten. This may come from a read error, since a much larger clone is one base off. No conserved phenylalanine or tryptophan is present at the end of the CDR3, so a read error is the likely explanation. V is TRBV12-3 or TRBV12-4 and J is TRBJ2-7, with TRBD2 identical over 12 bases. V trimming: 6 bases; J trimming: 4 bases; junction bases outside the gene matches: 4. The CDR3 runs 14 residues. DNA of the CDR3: TGTGCCAGCAGGGCTAGCGGGGGGGCGTACGAGCAGTACCTC. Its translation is CASRASGGAYEQYL.

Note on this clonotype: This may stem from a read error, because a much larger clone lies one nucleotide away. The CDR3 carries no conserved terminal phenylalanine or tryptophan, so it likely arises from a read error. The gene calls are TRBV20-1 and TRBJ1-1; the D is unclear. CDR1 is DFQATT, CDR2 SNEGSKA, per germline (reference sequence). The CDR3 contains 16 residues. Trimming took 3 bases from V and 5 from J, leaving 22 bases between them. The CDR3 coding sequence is TGCAGTGCTAGTGTGACCGGGTCTGGAGTCGGTACTGAAGCTTTCTCT. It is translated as CSASVTGSGVGTEAFS.

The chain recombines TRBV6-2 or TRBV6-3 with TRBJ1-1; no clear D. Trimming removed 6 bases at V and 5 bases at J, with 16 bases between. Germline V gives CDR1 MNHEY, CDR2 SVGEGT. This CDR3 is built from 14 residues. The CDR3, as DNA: TGTGCCAGCAGATTACACGGGAGGGCGACTGAAGCTTTCTTT. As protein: CASRLHGRATEAFF.

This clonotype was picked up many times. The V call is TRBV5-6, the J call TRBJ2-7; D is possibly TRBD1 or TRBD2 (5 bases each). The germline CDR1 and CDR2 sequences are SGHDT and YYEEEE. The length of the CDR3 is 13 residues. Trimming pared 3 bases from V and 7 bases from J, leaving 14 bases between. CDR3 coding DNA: TGTGCCAGCAGCTGGGGACGTTCGCGGGAGCAGTACTTC. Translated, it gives CASSWGRSREQYF.

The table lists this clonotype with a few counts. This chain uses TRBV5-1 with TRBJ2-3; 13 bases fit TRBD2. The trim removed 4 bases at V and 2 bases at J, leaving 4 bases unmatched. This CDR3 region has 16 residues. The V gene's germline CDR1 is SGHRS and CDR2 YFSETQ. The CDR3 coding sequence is TGCGCCAGCAGCCTCGGGACTAGCGGGGACACAGATACGCAGTATTTT. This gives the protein CASSLGTSGDTDTQYF. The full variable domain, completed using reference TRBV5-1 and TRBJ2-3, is KAGVTQTPRYLIKTRGQQVTLSCSPISGHRSVSWYQQTPGQGLQFLFEYFSETQRNKGNFPGRFSGRQFSNSRSEMNVSTLELGDSALYLCASSLGTSGDTDTQYFGPGTRLTVL.

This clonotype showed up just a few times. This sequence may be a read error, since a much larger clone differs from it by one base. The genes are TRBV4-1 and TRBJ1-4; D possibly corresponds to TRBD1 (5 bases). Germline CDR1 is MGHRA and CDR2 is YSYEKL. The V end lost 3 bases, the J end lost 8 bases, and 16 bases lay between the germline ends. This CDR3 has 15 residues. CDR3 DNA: TGCGCCAGCAGCCAGCTCAGGGAGACGGAGGAAAAACTGTTTTTT. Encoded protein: CASSQLRETEEKLFF.

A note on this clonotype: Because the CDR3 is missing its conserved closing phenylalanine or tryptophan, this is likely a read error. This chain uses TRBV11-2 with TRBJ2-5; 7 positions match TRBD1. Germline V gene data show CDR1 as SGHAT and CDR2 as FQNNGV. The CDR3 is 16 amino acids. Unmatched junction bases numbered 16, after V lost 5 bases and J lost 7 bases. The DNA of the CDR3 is TGTGCCAGCAGCCACCCCCGGGACAGTGGGTCGAGGACCCAGTACTTA. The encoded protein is CASSHPRDSGSRTQYL.

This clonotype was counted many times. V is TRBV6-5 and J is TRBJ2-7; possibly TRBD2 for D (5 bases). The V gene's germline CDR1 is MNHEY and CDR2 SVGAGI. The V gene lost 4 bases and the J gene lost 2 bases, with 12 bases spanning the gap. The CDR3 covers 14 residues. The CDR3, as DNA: TGTGCCAGCAGTTCGGGATTTCCCACCTACGAGCAGTACTTC. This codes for CASSSGFPTYEQYF.

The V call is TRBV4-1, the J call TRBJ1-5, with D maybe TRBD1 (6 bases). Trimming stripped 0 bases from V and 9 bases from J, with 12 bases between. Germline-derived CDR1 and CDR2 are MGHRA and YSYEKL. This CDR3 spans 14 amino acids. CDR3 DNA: TGCGCCAGCAGCCAAGAACAGGGTGATCGGCCCCAGCATTTT. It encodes CASSQEQGDRPQHF.

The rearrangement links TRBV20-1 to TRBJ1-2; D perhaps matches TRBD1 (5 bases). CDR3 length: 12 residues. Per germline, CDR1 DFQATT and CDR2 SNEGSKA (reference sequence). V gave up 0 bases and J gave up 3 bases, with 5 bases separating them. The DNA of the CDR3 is TGCAGTGCTAGAGAAGGGGACTATGGCTACACCTTC. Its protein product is CSAREGDYGYTF.

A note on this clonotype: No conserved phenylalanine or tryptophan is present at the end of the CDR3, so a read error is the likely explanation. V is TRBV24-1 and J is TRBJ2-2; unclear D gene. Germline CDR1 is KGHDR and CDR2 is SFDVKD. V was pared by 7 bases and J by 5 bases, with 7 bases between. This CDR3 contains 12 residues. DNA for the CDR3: TGTGCCACCAGCGAGAAGACCGGGGAGCTGTTTTTG. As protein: CATSEKTGELFL.

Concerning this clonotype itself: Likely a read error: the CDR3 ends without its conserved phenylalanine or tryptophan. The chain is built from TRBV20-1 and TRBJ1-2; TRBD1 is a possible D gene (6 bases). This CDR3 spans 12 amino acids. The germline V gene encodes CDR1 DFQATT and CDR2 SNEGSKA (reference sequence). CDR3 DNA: TGCAGTACTAGTGCAGGGGTAGGCGGCTACACCTTA. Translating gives CSTSAGVGGYTL.

In DNA, the CDR3 is TGTGCCAGCAGTCCAAGGTTGGGCTCCTACAATGAGCAGTTCTTC. This encodes CASSPRLGSYNEQFF. The chain uses TRBV5-6 and TRBJ2-1, with unresolved D. Trimming left V 5 bases short and J 0 bases short, with 12 bases between. Germline V gene sequence: CDR1 SGHDT, CDR2 YYEEEE. This CDR3 is built from 15 residues.

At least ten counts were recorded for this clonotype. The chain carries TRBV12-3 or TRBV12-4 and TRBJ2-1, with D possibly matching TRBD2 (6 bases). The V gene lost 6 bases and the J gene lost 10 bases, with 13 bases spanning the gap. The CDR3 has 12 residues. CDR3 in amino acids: CASRHLAREQFF. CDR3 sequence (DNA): TGTGCCAGCAGACACCTAGCGAGGGAGCAGTTCTTC.

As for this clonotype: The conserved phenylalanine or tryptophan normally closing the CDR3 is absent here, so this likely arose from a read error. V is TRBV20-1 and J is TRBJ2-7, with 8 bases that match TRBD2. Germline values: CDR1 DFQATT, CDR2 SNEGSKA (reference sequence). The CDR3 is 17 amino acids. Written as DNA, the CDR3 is TGCAGTACTAGAGATACCCGGGGGGGCCATGACTCCTACGAGCAGTACTTA. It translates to CSTRDTRGGHDSYEQYL.

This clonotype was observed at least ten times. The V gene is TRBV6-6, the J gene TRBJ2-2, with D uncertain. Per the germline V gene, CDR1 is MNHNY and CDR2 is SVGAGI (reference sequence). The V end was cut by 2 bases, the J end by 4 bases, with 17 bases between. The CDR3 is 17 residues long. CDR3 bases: TGTGCCAGCAGTTACGAGAATAGAGCACCTGGCACCGGGGAGCTGTTTTTT. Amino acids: CASSYENRAPGTGELFF.

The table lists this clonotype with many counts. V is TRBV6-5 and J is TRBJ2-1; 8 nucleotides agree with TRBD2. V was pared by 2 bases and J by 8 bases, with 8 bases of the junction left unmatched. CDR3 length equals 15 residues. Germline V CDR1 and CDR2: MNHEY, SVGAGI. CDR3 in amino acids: CASSYRAAGADEQFF. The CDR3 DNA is TGTGCCAGCAGTTACCGGGCAGCGGGAGCGGATGAGCAGTTCTTC.